This T cell receptor (beta chain) appears in the sequencing data of a study of graft-versus-host responses after intestinal transplantation. The trim removed 2 bases at V and 4 bases at J, leaving 3 bases unmatched. Per the germline V gene, CDR1 is KGHSH and CDR2 is LQKENI. This CDR3 contains 15 residues. Cell sorting after the reaction yielded proliferating CFSE-low CD3+CD4+ and CD3+CD8+ responders. Produced via immunoSEQ multiplex PCR; TCRdb's table is partial and in-frame only. The sample consists of around 13,000 clones, 35% to 40% of them appearing once. The chain recombines TRBV18 with TRBJ1-1; TRBD1 aligns across 11 bases. The clonotype was recovered from a human patient who received an intestinal transplant. The material was alloreactive CD4+ T cells from a mixed lymphocyte reaction culture, obtained before intestinal transplant. As for subset: CFSE-low proliferating T cells sorted from approximately 6-day pre-transplant mixed lymphocyte reaction (GvH or HvG direction). As DNA, the CDR3 is TGTGCCAGCTCACCATCTGGGACAGGGGGCACTGAAGCTTTCTTT. The encoded protein is CASSPSGTGGTEAFF.